The sequence of this TCR beta chain was determined in a study of cytomegalovirus exposure and HLA in healthy donors. Regarding the study as a whole: A list of roughly 180 TCR beta chains associated with cytomegalovirus was given. Earlier results showed most TCR beta V segments being productive about 90% or about 30% of the time. CMV serostatus was the only immune exposure information that was available.

Among the donors, all were healthy bone marrow donors. This CDR3 contains 15 residues. Germline CDR1 is SNHLY and CDR2 is FYNNEI. Unmatched junction bases numbered 5, after V lost 0 bases and J lost 4 bases. The PCR was carried out with 60 Vbeta primers and 13 Jbeta primers. Assay: immunoSEQ multiplex PCR; the TCRdb copy retains only in-frame clones and omits some. Altogether about 86,000 clones are present, 79% being singletons, with the ten largest covering about 14%. About this clone: Its specificity is unknown.

The source of this sequence is a woman aged 40 to 50 in good health and CMV-seropositive. Source material: PBMCs. The rearrangement uses TRBV2 and TRBJ1-2, with 7 bases identical to TRBD1. CDR3 coding DNA: TGTGCCAGCAGTGAAGCAGGACAGGCCTCCTATGGCTACACCTTC. Translated, it gives CASSEAGQASYGYTF.